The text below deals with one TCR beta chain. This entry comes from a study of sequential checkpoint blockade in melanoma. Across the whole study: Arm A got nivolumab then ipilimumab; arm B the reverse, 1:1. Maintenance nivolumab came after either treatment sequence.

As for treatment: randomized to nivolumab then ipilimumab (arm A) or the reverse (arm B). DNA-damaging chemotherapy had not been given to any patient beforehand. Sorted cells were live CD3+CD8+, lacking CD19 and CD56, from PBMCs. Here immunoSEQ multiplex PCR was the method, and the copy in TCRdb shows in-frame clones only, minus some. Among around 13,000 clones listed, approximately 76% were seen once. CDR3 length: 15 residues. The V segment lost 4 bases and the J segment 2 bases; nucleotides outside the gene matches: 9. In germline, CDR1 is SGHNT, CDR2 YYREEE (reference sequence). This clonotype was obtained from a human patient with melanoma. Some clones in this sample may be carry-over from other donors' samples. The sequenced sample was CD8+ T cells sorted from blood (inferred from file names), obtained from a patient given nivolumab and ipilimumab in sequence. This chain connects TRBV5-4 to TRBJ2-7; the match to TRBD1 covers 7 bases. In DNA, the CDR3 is TGTGCCAGCAGCCCCCGGACAGGCCTAACCTACGAGCAGTACTTC. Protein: CASSPRTGLTYEQYF.